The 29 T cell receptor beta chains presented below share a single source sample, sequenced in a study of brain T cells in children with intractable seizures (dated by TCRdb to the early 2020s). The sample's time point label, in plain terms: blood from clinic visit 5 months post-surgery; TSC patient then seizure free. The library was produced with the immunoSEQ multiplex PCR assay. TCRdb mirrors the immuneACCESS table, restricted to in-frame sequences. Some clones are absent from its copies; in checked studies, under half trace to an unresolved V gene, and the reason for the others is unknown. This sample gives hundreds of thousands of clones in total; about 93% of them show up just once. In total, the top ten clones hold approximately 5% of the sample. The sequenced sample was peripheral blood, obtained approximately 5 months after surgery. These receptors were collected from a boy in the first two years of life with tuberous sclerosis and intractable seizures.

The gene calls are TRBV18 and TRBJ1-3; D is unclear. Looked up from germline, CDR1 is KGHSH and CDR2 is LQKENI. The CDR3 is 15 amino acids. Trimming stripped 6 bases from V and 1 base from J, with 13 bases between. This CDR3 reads CASSKSLGSGNTIYF. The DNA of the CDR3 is TGTGCCAGCTCTAAATCCCTGGGGTCTGGAAACACCATATATTTT.

The chain's CDR3 is CSVFPIPTQRLGPDTQYF. The CDR3 DNA is TGCAGCGTTTTCCCAATTCCAACCCAGCGACTAGGCCCAGATACGCAGTATTTT. The gene calls are TRBV29-1 and TRBJ2-3; D may be TRBD2 (6 bases). V was trimmed by 5 bases and J by 4 bases, leaving 28 bases between them. Per the germline V gene, CDR1 is SQVTM and CDR2 is ANQGSEA. The CDR3 has 18 residues.

The DNA for the CDR3 is TGTGCCAGCAGCTTGCCTCCGGGACAGGTTGGGACTGAAGCTTTCTTT. Translation: CASSLPPGQVGTEAFF. J is TRBJ1-1 and V is TRBV9; 8 nucleotides match TRBD1. Looked up from germline, CDR1 is SGDLS and CDR2 is YYNGEE. V gave up 4 bases and J gave up 5 bases; unmatched junction bases: 13. The CDR3 length is 16 residues.

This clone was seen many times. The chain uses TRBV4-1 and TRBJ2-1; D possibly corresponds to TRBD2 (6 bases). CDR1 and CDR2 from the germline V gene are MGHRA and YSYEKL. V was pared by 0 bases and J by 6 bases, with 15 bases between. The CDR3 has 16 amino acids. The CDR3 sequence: CASSQDSASDGNEQFF. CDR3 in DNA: TGCGCCAGCAGCCAAGATTCGGCTAGCGACGGCAATGAGCAGTTCTTC.

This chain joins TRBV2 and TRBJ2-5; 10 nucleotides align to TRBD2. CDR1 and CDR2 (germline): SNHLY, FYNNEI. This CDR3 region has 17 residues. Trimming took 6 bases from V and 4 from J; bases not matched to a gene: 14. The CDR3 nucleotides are TGTGCCAGCAGGAAAACTTCCGGGACTAGCGCCCCAGAGACCCAGTACTTC. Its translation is CASRKTSGTSAPETQYF.

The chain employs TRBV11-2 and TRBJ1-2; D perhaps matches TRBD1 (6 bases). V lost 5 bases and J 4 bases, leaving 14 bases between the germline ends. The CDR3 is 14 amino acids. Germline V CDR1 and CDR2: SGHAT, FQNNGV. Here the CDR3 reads CASSPKGGGYGYTF. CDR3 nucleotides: TGTGCCAGCAGCCCTAAAGGGGGAGGCTATGGCTACACCTTC.

CDR3 loop: CASSYSGQNNEQFF. In DNA, the CDR3 is TGTGCCAGCAGCTATAGCGGGCAAAACAATGAGCAGTTCTTC. This rearrangement joins TRBV7-3 to TRBJ2-1; TRBD2 agrees at 7 bases. CDR3 length: 14 amino acids. Germline CDR1 SGHTA, CDR2 FQGTGA. The V gene end was trimmed by 4 bases and the J gene end by 5 bases; junction bases not matched to a gene: 5. The whole variable domain, filled in from reference TRBV7-3 and TRBJ2-1, reads GAGVSQTPSNKVTEKGKYVELRCDPISGHTALYWYRQSLGQGPEFLIYFQGTGAADDSGLPNDRFFAVRPEGSVSTLKIQRTERGDSAVYLCASSYSGQNNEQFFGPGTRLTVL.

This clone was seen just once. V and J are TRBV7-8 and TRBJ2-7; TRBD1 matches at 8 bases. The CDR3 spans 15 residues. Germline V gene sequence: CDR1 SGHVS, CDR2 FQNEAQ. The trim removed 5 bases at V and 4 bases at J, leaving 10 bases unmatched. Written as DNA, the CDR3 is TGTGCCAGCAGCCCCACGCAACAGGGGGTGTACGAGCAGTACTTC. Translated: CASSPTQQGVYEQYF.

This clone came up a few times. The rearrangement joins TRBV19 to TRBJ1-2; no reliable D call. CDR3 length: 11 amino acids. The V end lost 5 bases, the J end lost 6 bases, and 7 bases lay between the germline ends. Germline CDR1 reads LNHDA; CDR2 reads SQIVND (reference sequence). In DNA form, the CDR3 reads TGTGCCAGTAGTGTGACGGATGGCTACACCTTC. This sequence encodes CASSVTDGYTF.

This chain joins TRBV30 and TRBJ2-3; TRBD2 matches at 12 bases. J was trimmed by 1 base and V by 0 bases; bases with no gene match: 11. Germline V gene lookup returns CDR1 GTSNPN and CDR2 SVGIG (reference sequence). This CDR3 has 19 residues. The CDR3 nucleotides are TGTGCCTGGAGTGTAAGTCTAGCGGGGGGGCCGTCTGGCACAGATACGCAGTATTTT. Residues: CAWSVSLAGGPSGTDTQYF.

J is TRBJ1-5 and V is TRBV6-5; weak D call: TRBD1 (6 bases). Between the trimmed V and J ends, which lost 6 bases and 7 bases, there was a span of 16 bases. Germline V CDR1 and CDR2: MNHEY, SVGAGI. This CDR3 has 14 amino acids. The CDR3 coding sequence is TGTGCCAGCAGCATAGTACAGGGAGGCCAGCCCCAGCATTTT. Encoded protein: CASSIVQGGQPQHF.

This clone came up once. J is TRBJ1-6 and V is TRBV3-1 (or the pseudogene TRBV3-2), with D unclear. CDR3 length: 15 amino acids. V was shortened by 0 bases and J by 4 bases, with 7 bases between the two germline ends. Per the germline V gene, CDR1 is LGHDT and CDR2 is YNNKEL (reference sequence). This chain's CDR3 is CASSQDPRYNSPLHF. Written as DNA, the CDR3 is TGTGCCAGCAGCCAAGATCCAAGGTATAATTCACCCCTCCACTTT.

The CDR3 DNA reads TGTGCCAGCAGCTTAGAGAACACTGAAGCTTTCTTT. Encoded protein: CASSLENTEAFF. The chain combines TRBV11-3 with TRBJ1-1; the D is unclear. V dropped 0 bases and J dropped 1 base, with 0 bases sitting between them. The CDR3 extends over 12 amino acids. Germline lookup yields CDR1 SGHNT and CDR2 YENEEA.

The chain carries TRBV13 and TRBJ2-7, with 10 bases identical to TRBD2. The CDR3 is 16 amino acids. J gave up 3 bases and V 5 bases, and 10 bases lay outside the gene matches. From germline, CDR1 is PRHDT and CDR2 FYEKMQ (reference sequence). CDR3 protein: CASSNRSGRASYEQYF. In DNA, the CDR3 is TGTGCCAGCAGCAACCGAAGCGGGAGGGCCAGCTACGAGCAGTACTTC.

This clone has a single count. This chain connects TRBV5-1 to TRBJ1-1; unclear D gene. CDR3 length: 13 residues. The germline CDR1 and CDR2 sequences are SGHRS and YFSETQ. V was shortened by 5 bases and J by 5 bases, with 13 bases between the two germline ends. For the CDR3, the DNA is TGCGCCAGCAGTTCTCCGGGATCTACTGAAGCTTTCTTT. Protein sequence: CASSSPGSTEAFF.

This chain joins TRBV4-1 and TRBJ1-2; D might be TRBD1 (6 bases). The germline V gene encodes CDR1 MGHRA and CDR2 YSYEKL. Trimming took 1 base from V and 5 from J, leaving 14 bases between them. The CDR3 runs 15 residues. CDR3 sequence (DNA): TGCGCCAGCAGCCAAGTTCCAGGGGAGGTTTATGGCTACACCTTC. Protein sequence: CASSQVPGEVYGYTF.

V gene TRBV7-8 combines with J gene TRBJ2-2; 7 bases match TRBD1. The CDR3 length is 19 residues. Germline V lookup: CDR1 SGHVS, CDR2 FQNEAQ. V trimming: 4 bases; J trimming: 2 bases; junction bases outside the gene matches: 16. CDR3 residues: CASSSGRGLRVPNTGELFF. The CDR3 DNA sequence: TGTGCCAGCAGCTCGGGAAGGGGGCTCCGGGTCCCCAACACCGGGGAGCTGTTTTTT.

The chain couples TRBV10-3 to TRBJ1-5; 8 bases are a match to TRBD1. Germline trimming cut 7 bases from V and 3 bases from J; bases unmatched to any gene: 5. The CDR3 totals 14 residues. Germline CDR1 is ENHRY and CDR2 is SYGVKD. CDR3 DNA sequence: TGTGCCATCAAGTCGGACAGGGTCAATCAGCCCCAGCATTTT. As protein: CAIKSDRVNQPQHF.

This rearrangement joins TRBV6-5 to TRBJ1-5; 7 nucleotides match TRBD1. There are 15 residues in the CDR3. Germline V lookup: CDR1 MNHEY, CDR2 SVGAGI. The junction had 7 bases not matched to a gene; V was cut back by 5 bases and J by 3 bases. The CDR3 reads CASSKLTGTNQPQHF. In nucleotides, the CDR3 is TGTGCCAGCAGTAAACTGACAGGGACCAATCAGCCCCAGCATTTT.

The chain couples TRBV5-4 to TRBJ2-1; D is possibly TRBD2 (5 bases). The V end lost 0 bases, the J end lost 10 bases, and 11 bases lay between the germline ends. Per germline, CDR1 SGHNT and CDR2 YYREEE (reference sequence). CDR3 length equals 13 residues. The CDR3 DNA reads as TGTGCCAGCAGCTTGGGGTCCTCGGGGGAGCAGTTCTTC. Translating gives CASSLGSSGEQFF.

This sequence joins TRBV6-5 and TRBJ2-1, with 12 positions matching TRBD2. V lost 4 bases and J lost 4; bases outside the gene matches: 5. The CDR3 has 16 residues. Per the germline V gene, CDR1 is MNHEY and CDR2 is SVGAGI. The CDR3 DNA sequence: TGTGCCAGCAGTTTCCGACTAGCGGGGGATTACAATGAGCAGTTCTTC. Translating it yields CASSFRLAGDYNEQFF.

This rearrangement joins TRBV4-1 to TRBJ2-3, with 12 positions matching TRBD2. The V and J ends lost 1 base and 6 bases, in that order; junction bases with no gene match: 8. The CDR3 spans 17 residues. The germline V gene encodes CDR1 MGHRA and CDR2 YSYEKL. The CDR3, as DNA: TGCGCCAGCAGCCAAGTAAGACTAGCGGGGGCCAGGGATACGCAGTATTTT. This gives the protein CASSQVRLAGARDTQYF.

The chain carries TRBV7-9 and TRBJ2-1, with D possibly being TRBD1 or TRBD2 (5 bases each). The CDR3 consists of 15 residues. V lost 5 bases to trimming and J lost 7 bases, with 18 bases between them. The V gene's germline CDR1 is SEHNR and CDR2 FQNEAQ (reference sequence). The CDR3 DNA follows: TGTGCCAGCAGCCCATACGGCAGGGAGAGGAATGAGCAGTTCTTC. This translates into CASSPYGRERNEQFF.

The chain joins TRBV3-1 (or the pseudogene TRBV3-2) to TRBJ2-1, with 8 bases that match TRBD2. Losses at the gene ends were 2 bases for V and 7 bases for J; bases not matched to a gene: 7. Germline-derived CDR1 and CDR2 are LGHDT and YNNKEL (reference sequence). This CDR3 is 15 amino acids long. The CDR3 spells CASSQQAGGSNEQFF. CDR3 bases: TGTGCCAGCAGCCAACAGGCGGGAGGTTCAAATGAGCAGTTCTTC.

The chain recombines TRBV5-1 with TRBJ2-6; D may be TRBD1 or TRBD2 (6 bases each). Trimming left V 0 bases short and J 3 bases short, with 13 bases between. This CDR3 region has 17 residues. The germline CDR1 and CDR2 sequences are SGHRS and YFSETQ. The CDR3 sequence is CASSLAVRGDGANVLTF. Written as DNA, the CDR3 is TGCGCCAGCAGCTTGGCGGTGAGGGGGGATGGGGCCAACGTCCTGACTTTC.

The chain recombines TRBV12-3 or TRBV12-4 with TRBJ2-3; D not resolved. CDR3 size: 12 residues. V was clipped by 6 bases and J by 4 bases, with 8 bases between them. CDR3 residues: CASRRRADTQYF. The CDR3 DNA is TGTGCCAGCAGGAGAAGGGCAGATACGCAGTATTTT.

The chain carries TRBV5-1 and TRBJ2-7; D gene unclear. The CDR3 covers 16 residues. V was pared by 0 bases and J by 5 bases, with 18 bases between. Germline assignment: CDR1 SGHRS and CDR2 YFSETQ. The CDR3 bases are TGCGCCAGCAGCTTGGCGATTACGGGCGCATTCCACGAGCAGTACTTC. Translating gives CASSLAITGAFHEQYF.

The CDR3 spells CASNWGYSNQPQHF. The CDR3 bases are TGTGCCAGCAATTGGGGCTATAGCAATCAGCCCCAGCATTTT. The chain recombines TRBV6-5 with TRBJ1-5; tentatively, D is TRBD1 (5 bases). Trimming took 7 bases from V and 0 from J, leaving 10 bases between them. The CDR3 runs to 14 residues. Germline V gene lookup returns CDR1 MNHEY and CDR2 SVGAGI.

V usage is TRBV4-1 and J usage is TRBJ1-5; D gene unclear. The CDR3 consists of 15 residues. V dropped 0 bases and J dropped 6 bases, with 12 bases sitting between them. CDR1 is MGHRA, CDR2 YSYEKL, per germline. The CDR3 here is CASSQEVGRVQPQHF. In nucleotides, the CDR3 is TGCGCCAGCAGCCAAGAGGTCGGAAGGGTTCAGCCCCAGCATTTT.